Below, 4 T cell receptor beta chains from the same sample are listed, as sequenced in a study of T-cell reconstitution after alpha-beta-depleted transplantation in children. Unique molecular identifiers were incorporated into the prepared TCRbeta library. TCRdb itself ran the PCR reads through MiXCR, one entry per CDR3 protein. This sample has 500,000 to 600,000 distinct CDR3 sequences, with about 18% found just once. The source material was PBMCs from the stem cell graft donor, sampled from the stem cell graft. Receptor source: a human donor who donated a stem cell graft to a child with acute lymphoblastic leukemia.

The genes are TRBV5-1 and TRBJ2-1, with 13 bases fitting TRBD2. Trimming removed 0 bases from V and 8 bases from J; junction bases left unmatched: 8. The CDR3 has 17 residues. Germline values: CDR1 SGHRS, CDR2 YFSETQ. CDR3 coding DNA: TGCGCCAGCAGCTTGGTACTAGCGGGAGGGCCAGGCGATGAGCAGTTCTTC. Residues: CASSLVLAGGPGDEQFF.

The CDR3 is CASRLDRGLGNTIYF. In nucleotides, the CDR3 is TGTGCCAGCAGACTGGACAGGGGGCTTGGAAACACCATATATTTT. The chain carries TRBV5-5 and TRBJ1-3; 11 bases align to TRBD1. The V gene end was trimmed by 5 bases and the J gene end by 3 bases; junction bases not matched to a gene: 4. The CDR3 totals 15 residues. Germline CDR1 reads SGHKS; CDR2 reads YYEKEE (reference sequence).

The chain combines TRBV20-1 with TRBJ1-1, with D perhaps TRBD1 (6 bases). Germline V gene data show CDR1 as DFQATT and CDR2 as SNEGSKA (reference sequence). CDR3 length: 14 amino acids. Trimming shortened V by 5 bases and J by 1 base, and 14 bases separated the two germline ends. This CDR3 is CSAPSPTGNTEAFF. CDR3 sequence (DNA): TGCAGTGCTCCCAGCCCGACAGGGAACACTGAAGCTTTCTTT.

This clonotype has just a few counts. The DNA of the CDR3 is TGTGCCAGCAGGATCAGGACTCCCAATGAGCAGTTCTTC. Protein: CASRIRTPNEQFF. V gene TRBV7-2 combines with J gene TRBJ2-1; a possible D gene is TRBD2 (5 bases). From germline, CDR1 is SGHTA and CDR2 FQGNSA. Trimming stripped 6 bases from V and 6 bases from J, with 12 bases between. The CDR3 has 13 residues.